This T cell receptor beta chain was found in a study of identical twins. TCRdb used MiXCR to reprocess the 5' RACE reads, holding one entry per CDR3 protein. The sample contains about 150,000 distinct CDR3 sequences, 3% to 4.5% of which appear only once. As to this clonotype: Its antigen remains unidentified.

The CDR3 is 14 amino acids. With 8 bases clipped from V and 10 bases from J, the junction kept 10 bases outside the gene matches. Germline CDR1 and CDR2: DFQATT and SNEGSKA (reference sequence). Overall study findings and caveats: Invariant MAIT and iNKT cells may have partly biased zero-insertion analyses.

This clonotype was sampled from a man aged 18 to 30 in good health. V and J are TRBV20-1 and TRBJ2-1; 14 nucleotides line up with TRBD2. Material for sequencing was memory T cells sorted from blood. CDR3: CSSERTSGRREQFF. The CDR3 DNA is TGCAGTTCCGAAAGGACTAGCGGGAGGCGGGAGCAGTTCTTC.